The 11 T cell receptor beta chains below were found in one sample sequenced in a study of Ad26.COV2.S vaccination and SARS-CoV-2 variants. Measured with immunoSEQ multiplex PCR; TCRdb has only the in-frame clones, and not every one. This table has over 450,000 clones, 89% appearing once. Stated treatment: some 20 received Ad26.COV2.S at low or high dose, single or two shots; roughly five received placebo; per-sample allocation not given. Vaccine and placebo recipients were sampled on day 63 after the first injection. Here the sequenced sample was peripheral blood, taken in a trial of Ad26.COV2.S vaccine versus placebo. These receptors originate from a person aged 18 to 59 who received the Ad26.COV2.S COVID-19 vaccine or a placebo.

This chain links TRBV5-1 with TRBJ1-5, with TRBD1 identical over 8 bases. Germline V lookup: CDR1 SGHRS, CDR2 YFSETQ. The CDR3 runs to 15 residues. V lost 3 bases, J lost 6 bases, and 8 bases stayed unmatched. The CDR3 DNA follows: TGCGCCAGCAGCTGGATGACAGGGGAAGGTCAGCCCCAGCATTTT. It specifies CASSWMTGEGQPQHF.

V usage is TRBV18 and J usage is TRBJ2-2; 8 bases align to TRBD2. CDR3 length: 16 residues. V trimming: 4 bases; J trimming: 4 bases; junction bases outside the gene matches: 8. Germline CDR1 reads KGHSH; CDR2 reads LQKENI. The CDR3 spells CASSRPAGEGTGELFF. Written as DNA, the CDR3 is TGTGCCAGCTCACGACCAGCGGGAGAGGGCACCGGGGAGCTGTTTTTT.

The rearrangement joins TRBV4-2 to TRBJ1-1; no clear D. Germline CDR1 reads LGHNA; CDR2 reads YNFKEQ. The CDR3 totals 13 residues. Trimming removed 4 bases at V and 1 base at J, with 7 bases between. The CDR3 is CASSPFTNTEAFF. The CDR3 nucleotides read TGTGCCAGCAGCCCTTTCACGAACACTGAAGCTTTCTTT.

The chain is built from TRBV10-3 and TRBJ1-5; D is perhaps TRBD1 (5 bases). The CDR3 loop spans 13 amino acids. V was trimmed by 8 bases and J by 7 bases, leaving 15 bases between them. Germline lookup yields CDR1 ENHRY and CDR2 SYGVKD. Here the CDR3 DNA reads TGTGCCATCGGCGTCGGGGGTGAGCAGCCCCAGCATTTT. The encoded protein is CAIGVGGEQPQHF.

This clone was found once. J is TRBJ1-1 and V is TRBV12-3 or TRBV12-4, with 7 positions matching TRBD1. V trimming: 7 bases; J trimming: 13 bases; junction bases outside the gene matches: 12. This CDR3 has 12 amino acids. Here the CDR3 DNA reads TGTGCCAGCAAGTGGGGCGACAGGGTAGGTTTCTTT. Its translation is CASKWGDRVGFF.

The V and J genes are TRBV6-1 and TRBJ1-1, with D possibly TRBD1 on 6 matching bases. V was cut by 3 bases and J by 5 bases, with 16 bases left in between. The CDR3 has 15 amino acids. Germline loops: CDR1 MNHNS, CDR2 SASEGT. The CDR3 reads CASSEYREVVTEAFF. Written as DNA, the CDR3 is TGTGCCAGCAGTGAGTACAGGGAAGTTGTAACTGAAGCTTTCTTT.

The chain carries TRBV6-2 or TRBV6-3 and TRBJ1-5; 10 bases line up with TRBD1. The CDR3 contains 13 residues. V was clipped by 5 bases and J by 5 bases; unmatched bases: 0. Germline V gene sequence: CDR1 MNHEY, CDR2 SVGEGT. CDR3 DNA: TGTGCCAGCAGTGGACAGGGGGATCAGCCCCAGCATTTT. As protein: CASSGQGDQPQHF.

The V and J genes are TRBV7-2 and TRBJ1-3; D might be TRBD1 (5 bases). Germline V gene sequence: CDR1 SGHTA, CDR2 FQGNSA. V shed 2 bases and J shed 9 bases, with 17 bases lying between them. This CDR3 region has 15 residues. Written as DNA, the CDR3 is TGTGCCAGCAGCTTATTGGTGGGGGGAGAAAGCACCATATATTTT. This sequence encodes CASSLLVGGESTIYF.

The J gene is TRBJ2-4, the V gene TRBV19, with D perhaps TRBD1 or TRBD2 (5 bases each). V lost 5 bases to trimming and J lost 6 bases, with 14 bases between them. The CDR3 runs to 14 residues. The germline CDR1 and CDR2 sequences are LNHDA and SQIVND (reference sequence). The CDR3 coding sequence is TGTGCCAGTAGTCTAGTTATTGGGGGAAACATTCAGTACTTC. This gives the protein CASSLVIGGNIQYF.

This clone appeared once. This chain connects TRBV3-1 (or the pseudogene TRBV3-2) to TRBJ2-3; unclear D gene. The CDR3 extends over 17 amino acids. Looked up from germline, CDR1 is LGHDT and CDR2 is YNNKEL (reference sequence). Trimming removed 4 bases from V and 0 bases from J, with 17 bases in between. CDR3 sequence: CASSRRTIGPSTDTQYF. The CDR3 nucleotides read TGTGCCAGCAGCCGGAGAACTATAGGACCTAGCACAGATACGCAGTATTTT.

This chain uses TRBV5-1 with TRBJ2-2; no firm D call. Trimming cost V 4 bases and J 6 bases, with 10 bases left between them. Germline CDR1 SGHRS, CDR2 YFSETQ. The CDR3 totals 13 residues. CDR3 in amino acids: CASSPGLSGELFF. The CDR3, as DNA: TGCGCCAGCAGCCCAGGTTTGTCCGGGGAGCTGTTTTTT.